A selection of T cell receptor beta chains follows, all from one sample in a study of OX40 agonist ivuxolimab in advanced cancers. Repertoires were generated with immunoSEQ multiplex PCR, while TCRdb's copy carries only in-frame clones and drops some. The table includes roughly 40,000 clones, 75% to 90% detected once. The material was CD4+ or CD8+ T cells sorted from blood, obtained in a trial of the OX40 agonist ivuxolimab. The receptor set was obtained from an adult with an advanced solid tumor such as melanoma, head and neck, liver or kidney cancer. The CDR3 runs from the conserved cysteine through the conserved F or W. The order of the fields is CDR3 length, J gene, clone size, V gene, D gene, CDR3 protein, CDR3 DNA. The D gene is left open where the match is weak. Only part of the rows carry a size: once, few, many, or a class if the clone is expanded.

>14|TRBJ2-3|-|TRBV7-8|-
CASLMGSLADTQYF
TGTGCCAGCCTCATGGGCTCCCTGGCAGATACGCAGTATTTT
>16|TRBJ2-3|-|TRBV5-1|TRBD2
CASSLSLAGGTDTQYF
TGCGCCAGCAGCTTGAGTTTAGCGGGGGGCACAGATACGCAGTATTTT
>14|TRBJ2-7|-|TRBV10-3|TRBD1
CAISAGQGRYEQYF
TGTGCCATCAGTGCAGGACAGGGACGCTACGAGCAGTACTTC
>14|TRBJ2-3|-|TRBV10-3|-
CAISVIASTDTQYF
TGTGCCATCAGTGTAATTGCTAGCACAGATACGCAGTATTTT
>15|TRBJ1-5|-|TRBV6-1|-
CASSEGAGRNQPQHF
TGTGCCAGCAGTGAAGGAGCTGGGCGCAATCAGCCCCAGCATTTT
>15|TRBJ2-2|-|TRBV6-6|TRBD1
CASTGGQGFTGELFF
TGTGCCAGCACCGGGGGACAGGGATTCACCGGGGAGCTGTTTTTT
>16|TRBJ2-1|-|TRBV29-1|TRBD2
CSVDATSGRVSNEQFF
TGCAGCGTTGATGCGACTAGCGGGAGGGTGTCAAATGAGCAGTTCTTC
>18|TRBJ2-5|-|TRBV5-1|TRBD2
CASQQQPSGIRVGETQYF
TGCGCCAGCCAGCAGCAACCGAGCGGGATACGGGTTGGAGAGACCCAGTACTTC
>15|TRBJ2-1|-|TRBV6-1|-
CASKVTWSSYNEQFF
TGTGCCAGCAAAGTCACCTGGAGCTCCTACAATGAGCAGTTCTTC
>11|TRBJ2-3|-|TRBV9|-
CASSSSETQYF
TGTGCCAGCAGCTCTAGCGAGACGCAGTATTTT
>13|TRBJ2-5|-|TRBV4-1|-
CASSQAGWETQYF
TGCGCCAGCAGCCAAGCGGGGTGGGAGACCCAGTACTTC
>13|TRBJ1-2|few|TRBV28|TRBD1
CASRQGQGYGYTF
TGTGCCAGCAGACAGGGACAGGGTTATGGCTACACCTTC
>16|TRBJ1-1|-|TRBV19|-
CASSIGRGRGNTEAFF
TGTGCCAGTAGTATTGGAAGGGGAAGAGGGAACACTGAAGCTTTCTTT
>13|TRBJ2-3|-|TRBV7-2|-
CASSFSGTDTQYF
TGTGCCAGCAGCTTTTCCGGCACAGATACGCAGTATTTT
>16|TRBJ2-1|few|TRBV6-1|TRBD2
CASSEAGLAGGYEQFF
TGTGCCAGCAGTGAAGCGGGACTAGCGGGAGGCTATGAGCAGTTCTTC
>16|TRBJ2-5|-|TRBV4-2|TRBD2
CASSQTQREGRETQYF
TGTGCCAGCAGCCAAACCCAGCGGGAGGGCCGGGAGACCCAGTACTTC
>14|TRBJ2-5|-|TRBV28|-
CASSLSGAMETQYF
TGTGCCAGCAGTTTATCGGGAGCGATGGAGACCCAGTACTTC
>16|TRBJ2-3|-|TRBV5-1|TRBD2
CASSLGLAGAGDTQYF
TGCGCCAGCAGCTTAGGGCTAGCGGGAGCGGGGGATACGCAGTATTTT
>16|TRBJ2-2|-|TRBV2|TRBD1
CASSVQGQGNTGELFF
TGTGCCAGCAGTGTACAGGGACAGGGTAACACCGGGGAGCTGTTTTTT
>14|TRBJ1-1|-|TRBV5-6|-
CASSRAHRGAEAFF
TGTGCCAGCAGCAGGGCCCATAGAGGCGCTGAAGCTTTCTTT
>12|TRBJ2-5|-|TRBV30|-
CAWRRGGVTQYF
TGTGCCTGGCGGCGCGGAGGGGTGACCCAGTACTTC
>14|TRBJ2-2|-|TRBV19|-
CASRWGEKAGELFF
TGTGCCAGTAGATGGGGTGAGAAGGCCGGGGAGCTGTTTTTT
>14|TRBJ1-2|once|TRBV7-2|TRBD1
CASSPTGGSYGYTF
TGTGCCAGCAGTCCTACAGGGGGCAGCTATGGCTACACCTTC
>15|TRBJ2-2|-|TRBV5-4|-
CASSLEQGATGELFF
TGTGCCAGCAGCTTGGAGCAGGGAGCCACCGGGGAGCTGTTTTTT
>13|TRBJ1-3|-|TRBV19|-
CASPSDTRNTIYF
TGTGCCAGTCCCTCGGACACGCGAAACACCATATATTTT
>11|TRBJ2-7|few|TRBV2|-
CASSPIYEQYF
TGTGCCAGCAGTCCGATCTACGAGCAGTACTTC
>15|TRBJ2-1|-|TRBV28|TRBD1
CASNGQGTLHNEQFF
TGTGCCAGCAACGGACAGGGGACTCTACACAATGAGCAGTTCTTC